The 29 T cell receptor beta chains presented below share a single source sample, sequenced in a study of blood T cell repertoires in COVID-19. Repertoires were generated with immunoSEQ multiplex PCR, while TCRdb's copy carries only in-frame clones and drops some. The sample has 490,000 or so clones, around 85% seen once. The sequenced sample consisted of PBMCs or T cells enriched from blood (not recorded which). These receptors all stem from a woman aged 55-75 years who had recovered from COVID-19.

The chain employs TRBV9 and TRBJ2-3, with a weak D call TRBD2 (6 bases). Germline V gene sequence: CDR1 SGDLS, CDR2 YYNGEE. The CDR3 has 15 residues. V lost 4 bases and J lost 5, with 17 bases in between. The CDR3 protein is CASSTGGWLGDTQYF. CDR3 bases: TGTGCCAGCAGCACAGGAGGGTGGCTCGGAGATACGCAGTATTTT.

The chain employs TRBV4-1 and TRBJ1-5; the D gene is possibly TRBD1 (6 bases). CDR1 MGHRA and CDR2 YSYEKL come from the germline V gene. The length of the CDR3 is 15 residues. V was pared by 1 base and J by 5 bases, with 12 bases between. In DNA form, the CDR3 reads TGCGCCAGCAGCCAAGGAGTCCAGGGGCATCAGCCCCAGCATTTT. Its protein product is CASSQGVQGHQPQHF.

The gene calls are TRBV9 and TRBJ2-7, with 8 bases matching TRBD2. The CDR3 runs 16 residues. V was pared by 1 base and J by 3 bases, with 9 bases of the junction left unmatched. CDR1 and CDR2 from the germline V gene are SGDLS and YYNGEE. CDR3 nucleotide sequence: TGTGCCAGCAGCGTAAGTCCAGCGGGGGTTTACTACGAGCAGTACTTC. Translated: CASSVSPAGVYYEQYF.

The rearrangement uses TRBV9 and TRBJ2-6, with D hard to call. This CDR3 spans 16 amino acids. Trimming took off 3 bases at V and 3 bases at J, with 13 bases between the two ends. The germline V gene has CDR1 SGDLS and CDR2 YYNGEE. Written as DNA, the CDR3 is TGTGCCAGCAGCGAAGGTGGCGGAGTTGGGGCCAACGTCCTGACTTTC. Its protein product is CASSEGGGVGANVLTF.

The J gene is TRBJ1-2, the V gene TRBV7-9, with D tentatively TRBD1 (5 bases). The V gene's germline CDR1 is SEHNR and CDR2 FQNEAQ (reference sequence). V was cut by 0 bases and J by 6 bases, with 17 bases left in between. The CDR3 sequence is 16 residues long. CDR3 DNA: TGTGCCAGCAGCTTAGCTCCCGGGAGGGGTCATGATGGCTACACCTTC. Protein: CASSLAPGRGHDGYTF.

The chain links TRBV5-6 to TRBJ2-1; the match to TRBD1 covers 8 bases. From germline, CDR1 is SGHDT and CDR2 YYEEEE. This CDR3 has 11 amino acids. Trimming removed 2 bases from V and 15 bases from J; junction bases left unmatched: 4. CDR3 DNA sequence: TGTGCCAGCAGCTTACAGGGGGTTCTGTTCTTC. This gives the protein CASSLQGVLFF.

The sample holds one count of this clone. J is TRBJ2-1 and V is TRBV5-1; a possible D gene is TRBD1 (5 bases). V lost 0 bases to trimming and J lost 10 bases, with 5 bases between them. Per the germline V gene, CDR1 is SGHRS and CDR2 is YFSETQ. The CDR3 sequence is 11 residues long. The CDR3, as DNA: TGCGCCAGCAGCTTGGGACAGGAGCAGTTCTTC. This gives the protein CASSLGQEQFF.

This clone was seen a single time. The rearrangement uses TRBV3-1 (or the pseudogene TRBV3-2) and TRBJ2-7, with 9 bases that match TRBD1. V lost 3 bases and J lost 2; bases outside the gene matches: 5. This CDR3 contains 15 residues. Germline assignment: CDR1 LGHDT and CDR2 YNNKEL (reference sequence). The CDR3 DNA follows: TGTGCCAGCAGCCAGCCGGGACAGGGCACCTACGAGCAGTACTTC. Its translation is CASSQPGQGTYEQYF.

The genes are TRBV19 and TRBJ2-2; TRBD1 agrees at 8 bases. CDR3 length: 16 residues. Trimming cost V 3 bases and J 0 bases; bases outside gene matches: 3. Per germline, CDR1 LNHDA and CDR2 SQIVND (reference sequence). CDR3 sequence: CASSMDRAPNTGELFF. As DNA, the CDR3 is TGTGCCAGTAGTATGGACAGGGCCCCGAACACCGGGGAGCTGTTTTTT.

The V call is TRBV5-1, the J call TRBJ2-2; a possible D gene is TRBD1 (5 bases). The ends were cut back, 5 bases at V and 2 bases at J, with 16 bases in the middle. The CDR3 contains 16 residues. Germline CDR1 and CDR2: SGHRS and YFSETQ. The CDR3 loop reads CASSSNRWGNTGELFF. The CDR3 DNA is TGCGCCAGCAGTTCGAACCGGTGGGGCAACACCGGGGAGCTGTTTTTT.

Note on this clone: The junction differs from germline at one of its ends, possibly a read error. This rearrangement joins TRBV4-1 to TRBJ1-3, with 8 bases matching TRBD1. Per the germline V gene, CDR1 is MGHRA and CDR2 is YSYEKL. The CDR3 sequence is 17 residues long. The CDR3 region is CASTQSGQGRSGNTIYF. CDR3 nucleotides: TGCGCCAGCACCCAATCAGGACAGGGTCGCTCTGGAAACACCATATATTTT.

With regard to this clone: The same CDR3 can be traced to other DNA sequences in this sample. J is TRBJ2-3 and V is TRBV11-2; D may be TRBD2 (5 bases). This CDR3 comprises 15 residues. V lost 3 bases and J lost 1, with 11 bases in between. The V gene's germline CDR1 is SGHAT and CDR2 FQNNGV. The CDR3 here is CASSFPRGGTDTQYF. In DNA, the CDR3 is TGTGCCAGCAGCTTTCCCCGGGGAGGCACAGATACGCAGTATTTT.

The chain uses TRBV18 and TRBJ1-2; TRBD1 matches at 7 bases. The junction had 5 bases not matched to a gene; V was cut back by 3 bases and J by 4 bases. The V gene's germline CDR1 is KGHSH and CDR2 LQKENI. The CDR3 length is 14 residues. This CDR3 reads CASSPNRGTYGYTF. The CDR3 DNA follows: TGTGCCAGCTCACCCAACAGGGGAACCTATGGCTACACCTTC.

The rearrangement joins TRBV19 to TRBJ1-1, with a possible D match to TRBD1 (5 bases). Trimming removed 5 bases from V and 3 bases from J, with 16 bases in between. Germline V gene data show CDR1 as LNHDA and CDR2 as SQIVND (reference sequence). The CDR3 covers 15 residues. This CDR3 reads CASSWGVLRDTEAFF. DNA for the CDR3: TGTGCCAGTAGTTGGGGGGTCCTTAGGGACACTGAAGCTTTCTTT.

DNA for the CDR3: TGCGCCAGCAGTGAACGACTAGCTACCTACGAGCAGTACGTC. It codes for CASSERLATYEQYV. The chain employs TRBV10-1 and TRBJ2-7; 7 bases line up with TRBD2. V shed 3 bases and J 2 bases; nucleotides not matched to a gene: 4. CDR1 WNHNN and CDR2 SYGVQD come from the germline V gene (reference sequence). This CDR3 region has 14 residues.

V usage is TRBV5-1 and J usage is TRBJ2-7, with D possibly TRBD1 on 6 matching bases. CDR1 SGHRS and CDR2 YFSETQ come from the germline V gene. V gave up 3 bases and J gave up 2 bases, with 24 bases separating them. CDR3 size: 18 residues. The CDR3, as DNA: TGCGCCAGCAGCTGGGGGCTAGCAGTTTTGCCCAGGCCCTACGAGCAGTACTTC. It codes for CASSWGLAVLPRPYEQYF.

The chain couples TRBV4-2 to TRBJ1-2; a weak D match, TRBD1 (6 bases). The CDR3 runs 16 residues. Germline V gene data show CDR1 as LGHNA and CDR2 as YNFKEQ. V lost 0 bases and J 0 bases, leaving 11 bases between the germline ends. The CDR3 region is CASSQDRDRSNYGYTF. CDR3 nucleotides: TGTGCCAGCAGCCAAGATCGCGACAGGTCTAACTATGGCTACACCTTC.

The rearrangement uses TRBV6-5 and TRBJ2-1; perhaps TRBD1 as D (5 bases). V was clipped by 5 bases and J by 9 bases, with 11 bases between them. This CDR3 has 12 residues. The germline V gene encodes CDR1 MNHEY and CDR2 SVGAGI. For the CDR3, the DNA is TGTGCCAGCAGTCTCAGGGTGGGTGAGCAGTTCTTC. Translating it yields CASSLRVGEQFF.

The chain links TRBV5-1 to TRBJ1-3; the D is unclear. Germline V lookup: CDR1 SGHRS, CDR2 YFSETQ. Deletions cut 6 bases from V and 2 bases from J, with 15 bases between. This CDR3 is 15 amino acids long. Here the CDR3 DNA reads TGCGCCAGCACCCCCGGCGGGGTCGCTGGAAACACCATATATTTT. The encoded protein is CASTPGGVAGNTIYF.

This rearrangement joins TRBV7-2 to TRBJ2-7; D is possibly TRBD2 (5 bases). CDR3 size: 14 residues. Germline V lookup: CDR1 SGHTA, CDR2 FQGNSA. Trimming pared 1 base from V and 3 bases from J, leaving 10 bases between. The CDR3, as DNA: TGTGCCAGCAGCTTAGGGTTTGACTACTACGAGCAGTACGTC. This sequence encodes CASSLGFDYYEQYV.

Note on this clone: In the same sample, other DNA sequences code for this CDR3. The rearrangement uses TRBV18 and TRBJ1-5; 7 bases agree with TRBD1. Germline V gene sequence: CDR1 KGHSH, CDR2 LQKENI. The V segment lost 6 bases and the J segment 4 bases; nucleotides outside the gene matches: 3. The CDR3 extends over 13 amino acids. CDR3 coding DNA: TGTGCCAGCTCGCCGGGACAGAATCAGCCCCAGCATTTT. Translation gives CASSPGQNQPQHF.

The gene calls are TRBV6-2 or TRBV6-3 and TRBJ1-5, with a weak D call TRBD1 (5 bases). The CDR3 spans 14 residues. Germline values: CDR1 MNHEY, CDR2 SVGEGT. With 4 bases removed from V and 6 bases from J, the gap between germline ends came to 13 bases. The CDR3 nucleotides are TGTGCCAGCAGTTTCATGGGGCTAGTTCAGCCCCAGCATTTT. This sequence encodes CASSFMGLVQPQHF.

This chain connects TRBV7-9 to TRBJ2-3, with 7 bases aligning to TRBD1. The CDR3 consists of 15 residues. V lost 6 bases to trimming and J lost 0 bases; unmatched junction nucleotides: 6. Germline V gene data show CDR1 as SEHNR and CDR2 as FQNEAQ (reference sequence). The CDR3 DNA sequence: TGTGCCAGCAGTTTCCCGGGACAGAGCACAGATACGCAGTATTTT. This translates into CASSFPGQSTDTQYF. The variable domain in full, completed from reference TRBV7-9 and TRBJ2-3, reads DTGVSQNPRHKITKRGQNVTFRCDPISEHNRLYWYRQTLGQGPEFLTYFQNEAQLEKSRLLSDRFSAERPKGSFSTLEIQRTEQGDSAMYLCASSFPGQSTDTQYFGPGTRLTVL.

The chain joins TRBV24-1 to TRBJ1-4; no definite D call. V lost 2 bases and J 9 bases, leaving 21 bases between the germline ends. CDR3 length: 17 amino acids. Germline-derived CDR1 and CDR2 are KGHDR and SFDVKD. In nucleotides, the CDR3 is TGTGCCACCAGTGATTCGAAATCCCCCACAGACGATAAAAAACTGTTTTTT. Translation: CATSDSKSPTDDKKLFF.

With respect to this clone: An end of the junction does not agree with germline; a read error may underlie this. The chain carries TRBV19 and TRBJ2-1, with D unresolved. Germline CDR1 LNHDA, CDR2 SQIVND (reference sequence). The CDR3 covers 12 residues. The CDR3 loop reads CASSSVYNEQFF. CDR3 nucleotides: TGCGCCAGTAGTTCCGTTTACAATGAGCAGTTCTTC.

The CDR3: CASSPWTGPSVLTF. The DNA for the CDR3 is TGTGCCAGTAGTCCCTGGACAGGGCCCAGCGTCCTGACTTTC. The chain links TRBV19 to TRBJ2-6, with 8 nucleotides matching TRBD1. Trimming took 5 bases from V and 12 from J; bases not matched to a gene: 9. Germline V lookup: CDR1 LNHDA, CDR2 SQIVND (reference sequence). The CDR3 sequence is 14 residues long.

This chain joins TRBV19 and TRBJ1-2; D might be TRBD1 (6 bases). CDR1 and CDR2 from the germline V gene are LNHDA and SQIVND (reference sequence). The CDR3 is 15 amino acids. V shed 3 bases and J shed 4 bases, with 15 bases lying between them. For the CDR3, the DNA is TGTGCCAGTAGTATGGGTCAGGGGAGTGCCTATGGCTACACCTTC. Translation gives CASSMGQGSAYGYTF.

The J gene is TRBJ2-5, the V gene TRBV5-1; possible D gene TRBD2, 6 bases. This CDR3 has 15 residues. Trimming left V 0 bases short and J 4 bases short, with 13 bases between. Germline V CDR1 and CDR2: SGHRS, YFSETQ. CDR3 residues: CASSLASVLGETQYF. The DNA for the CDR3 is TGCGCCAGCAGCTTGGCTAGCGTTCTAGGAGAGACCCAGTACTTC.

The CDR3 is CASSAPSYNEQFF. The CDR3 DNA reads TGCGCCAGCAGCGCGCCTAGCTACAATGAGCAGTTCTTC. This chain joins TRBV5-1 and TRBJ2-1; unclear D gene. Germline V gene lookup returns CDR1 SGHRS and CDR2 YFSETQ. The CDR3 extends over 13 amino acids. Trimming removed 4 bases from V and 3 bases from J, with 8 bases in between.